The 25 T cell receptor beta chains reported below all come from one sample, sequenced in a study of identical twins. Using its own MiXCR run on the 5' RACE reads, TCRdb lists one record per CDR3 protein. Of around 1.7 million distinct CDR3 sequences in the sample, less than 40% were seen once. Sequenced input: cord blood. These receptor sequences come from a newborn girl in good health.

This clonotype has more than one count but fewer than ten. The chain recombines TRBV12-3 or TRBV12-4 with TRBJ1-5; D gene ambiguous. CDR3 length equals 15 residues. V was clipped by 6 bases and J by 3 bases, with 15 bases between them. DNA of the CDR3: TGTGCCAGCAGCCCCCTTTTCGGAGCCAATCAGCCCCAGCATTTT. Encoded protein: CASSPLFGANQPQHF.

As for this clonotype: This sequence may be a read error, since a much larger clone differs from it by one base. The rearrangement joins TRBV6-1 to TRBJ2-4; D is unresolved. Per the germline V gene, CDR1 is MNHNS and CDR2 is SASEGT. The CDR3 runs to 15 residues. V was pared by 4 bases and J by 0 bases, with 10 bases between. CDR3 nucleotide sequence: TGTGCCAGCAGTGGAAGGGTGGTAGCCAAAAACATTCAGTACTTC. Translating it yields CASSGRVVAKNIQYF.

This chain uses TRBV2 with TRBJ2-5; the D gene is possibly TRBD1 (6 bases). Trimming took 6 bases from V and 4 from J, leaving 18 bases between them. The germline V gene encodes CDR1 SNHLY and CDR2 FYNNEI. The CDR3 runs 15 residues. CDR3: CASSLQQGRGETQYF. The CDR3 DNA follows: TGTGCCAGCAGCCTTCAACAGGGCAGGGGAGAGACCCAGTACTTC.

In this sample, this clonotype turned up a few times. This rearrangement joins TRBV9 to TRBJ2-7, with 10 bases lining up with TRBD1. The V segment lost 3 bases and the J segment 2 bases; nucleotides outside the gene matches: 8. Germline lookup yields CDR1 SGDLS and CDR2 YYNGEE. The CDR3 runs to 16 residues. The CDR3 DNA follows: TGTGCCAGCAGCGGAACTGACAGGGGGCTTGCCTACGAGCAGTACTTC. This translates into CASSGTDRGLAYEQYF.

This chain joins TRBV27 and TRBJ2-3; weak D call: TRBD1 (6 bases). Germline V gene data show CDR1 as MNHEY and CDR2 as SMNVEV (reference sequence). The CDR3 is made up of 17 amino acids. Trimming left V 3 bases short and J 0 bases short, with 16 bases between. The CDR3 protein is CASSFRVTGPSTDTQYF. The CDR3 bases are TGTGCCAGCAGTTTTCGGGTGACAGGACCTAGCACAGATACGCAGTATTTT.

The chain couples TRBV4-2 to TRBJ2-2; 7 bases fit TRBD2. Per germline, CDR1 LGHNA and CDR2 YNFKEQ. This CDR3 has 16 residues. V was pared by 0 bases and J by 3 bases, with 4 bases of the junction left unmatched. CDR3 in DNA: TGTGCCAGCAGCCAAGATTGGGGGGGGGACACCGGGGAGCTGTTTTTT. It specifies CASSQDWGGDTGELFF.

This clonotype was counted a single time. This chain uses TRBV20-1 with TRBJ1-6, with D tentatively TRBD1 (5 bases). Trimming took off 2 bases at V and 6 bases at J, with 14 bases between the two ends. In germline, CDR1 is DFQATT, CDR2 SNEGSKA (reference sequence). The CDR3 extends over 15 amino acids. This chain's CDR3 is CSARSVGLGNSPLHF. Written as DNA, the CDR3 is TGCAGTGCTAGATCGGTGGGGCTTGGTAATTCACCCCTCCACTTT.

This clonotype has just a few counts. This sequence joins TRBV20-1 and TRBJ2-1, with a tentative D call TRBD1 (6 bases). V gave up 3 bases and J gave up 7 bases, with 22 bases separating them. CDR3 length equals 16 residues. In germline, CDR1 is DFQATT, CDR2 SNEGSKA (reference sequence). For the CDR3, the DNA is TGCAGTGCTAGTTATTTTCCGGCCTTAAGGGGGAATGAGCAGTTCTTC. This encodes CSASYFPALRGNEQFF.

This clonotype was recorded only once. The gene calls are TRBV21-1 and TRBJ1-2; TRBD1, the table's D call, was not compared with the DNA. TRBV21-1 is classified as a pseudogene. CDR3 length equals 15 residues. CDR3 residues: CASSKVRAYYYGYTF. The CDR3 bases are TGTGCCAGCAGCAAAGTAAGGGCGTATTACTATGGCTACACCTTC.

This clonotype was counted only a few times. This chain links TRBV24-1 with TRBJ1-5, with unresolved D. The CDR3 has 11 residues. Germline CDR1 is KGHDR and CDR2 is SFDVKD. Trimming shortened V by 6 bases and J by 8 bases, and 7 bases separated the two germline ends. The CDR3 reads CATSLDEPQHF. CDR3 in DNA: TGTGCCACCAGTTTGGACGAGCCCCAGCATTTT.

The chain joins TRBV5-6 to TRBJ2-7; D is unclear. The CDR3 length is 15 residues. CDR1 SGHDT and CDR2 YYEEEE come from the germline V gene. The V end was cut by 5 bases, the J end by 0 bases, with 15 bases between. The CDR3 coding sequence is TGTGCCAGCAGATTGATTGACGGAACCTCCTACGAGCAGTACTTC. Its translation: CASRLIDGTSYEQYF.

This clonotype was picked up many times. The chain combines TRBV28 with TRBJ2-3; D tentatively reads TRBD1 or TRBD2 (6 bases each). CDR3 size: 14 residues. Between the trimmed V and J ends, which lost 7 bases and 5 bases, there was a span of 16 bases. In germline, CDR1 is MDHEN, CDR2 SYDVKM. CDR3 region: CASTNVQGGDTQYF. Here the CDR3 DNA reads TGTGCCAGCACCAATGTACAGGGAGGAGATACGCAGTATTTT.

This clonotype was picked up one time. A read error is possible here, since a much larger clone lies one base away. This sequence joins TRBV5-1 and TRBJ2-4; D gene ambiguous. V was cut by 0 bases and J by 8 bases, with 9 bases left in between. CDR3 size: 13 residues. Germline V gene lookup returns CDR1 SGHRS and CDR2 YFSETQ. The CDR3 DNA reads as TGCGCCAGCAGCTTGGAAGTCCAATACATTCAGTACTTC. Its protein is CASSLEVQYIQYF.

The rearrangement uses TRBV27 and TRBJ1-5; TRBD1 matches 8 bases. The germline gives CDR1 MNHEY, CDR2 SMNVEV (reference sequence). The CDR3 is made up of 15 amino acids. After removal of 5 bases from V and 4 bases from J, the junction contained 7 bases not matched to a gene. The CDR3: CASSVRGHGNQPQHF. CDR3 DNA sequence: TGTGCCAGCAGTGTCAGGGGGCATGGGAATCAGCCCCAGCATTTT.

This clonotype was seen a few times. The rearrangement links TRBV27 to TRBJ2-1; TRBD2 aligns across 10 bases. This CDR3 spans 16 amino acids. V lost 2 bases, J lost 3 bases, and 4 bases stayed unmatched. Germline assignment: CDR1 MNHEY and CDR2 SMNVEV (reference sequence). The CDR3 spells CASSLVAGGNYNEQFF. The CDR3 DNA sequence: TGTGCCAGCAGTTTAGTAGCGGGGGGCAACTACAATGAGCAGTTCTTC.

The chain combines TRBV2 with TRBJ2-7, with D possibly being TRBD1 or TRBD2 (6 bases each). The CDR3 has 14 amino acids. CDR1 is SNHLY, CDR2 FYNNEI, per germline. V gave up 3 bases and J gave up 3 bases, with 12 bases separating them. CDR3 nucleotides: TGTGCCAGCAGTGATTCGGGGGCCAACTACGAGCAGTACTTC. Its protein product is CASSDSGANYEQYF.

This clonotype was observed at least ten times. This rearrangement joins TRBV18 to TRBJ2-1; D is unresolved. The germline CDR1 and CDR2 sequences are KGHSH and LQKENI. There are 12 residues in the CDR3. Trimming removed 2 bases at V and 6 bases at J, with 5 bases between. The CDR3 sequence is CASSPGINEQFF. CDR3 in DNA: TGTGCCAGCTCACCAGGGATCAATGAGCAGTTCTTC.

V and J are TRBV12-3 or TRBV12-4 and TRBJ2-3, with TRBD2 identical over 12 bases. J was trimmed by 4 bases and V by 4 bases; bases with no gene match: 9. The CDR3 runs to 17 residues. DNA of the CDR3: TGTGCCAGCAGTTCTCCCCCGACTAGCGGGAGACCAGATACGCAGTATTTT. It yields the protein CASSSPPTSGRPDTQYF.

This clonotype was seen only a few times. This chain connects TRBV7-9 to TRBJ2-3; D possibly corresponds to TRBD2 (5 bases). CDR1 SEHNR and CDR2 FQNEAQ come from the germline V gene (reference sequence). The CDR3 runs to 14 residues. The V end was cut by 4 bases, the J end by 2 bases, with 10 bases between. The CDR3: CASSSSSTTDTQYF. In DNA form, the CDR3 reads TGTGCCAGCAGCTCTAGCTCGACCACAGATACGCAGTATTTT.

The chain has TRBV12-3 or TRBV12-4 and TRBJ2-3; the D gene is possibly TRBD2 (6 bases). Trimming shortened V by 7 bases and J by 4 bases, and 18 bases separated the two germline ends. This CDR3 is 15 amino acids long. The CDR3 DNA reads TGTGCCAGCACCGGGGACTTTCCTAGCGCAGATACGCAGTATTTT. Its translation: CASTGDFPSADTQYF.

The rearrangement joins TRBV6-5 to TRBJ1-3; maybe TRBD1 (5 bases). From germline, CDR1 is MNHEY and CDR2 SVGAGI. The CDR3 spans 18 residues. V dropped 0 bases and J dropped 1 base, with 16 bases sitting between them. CDR3 protein: CASSYSRAARGSGNTIYF. The CDR3 nucleotides are TGTGCCAGCAGTTACTCGAGGGCAGCCCGGGGGTCTGGAAACACCATATATTTT.

This chain uses TRBV20-1 with TRBJ1-2; D perhaps matches TRBD1 (6 bases). The germline V gene has CDR1 DFQATT and CDR2 SNEGSKA (reference sequence). The germline V and J ends were trimmed by 0 bases and 4 bases, with 15 bases remaining between them. The CDR3 covers 15 residues. This CDR3 reads CSARDNQGGGYGYTF. The CDR3 nucleotides read TGCAGTGCTAGAGATAACCAGGGAGGGGGCTATGGCTACACCTTC.

The V call is TRBV4-1, the J call TRBJ2-5; no clear D gene. The CDR3 runs to 14 residues. CDR1 is MGHRA and CDR2 is YSYEKL in the germline V gene. Trimming removed 4 bases from V and 5 bases from J, with 14 bases in between. CDR3: CASSRVHPGETQYF. The CDR3 DNA reads TGCGCCAGCAGCCGTGTGCATCCGGGTGAGACCCAGTACTTC.

The rearrangement joins TRBV18 to TRBJ2-1, with D perhaps TRBD1 or TRBD2 (5 bases each). CDR1 and CDR2 (germline): KGHSH, LQKENI. The V gene lost 5 bases and the J gene lost 7 bases, with 15 bases spanning the gap. The CDR3 sequence is 14 residues long. DNA for the CDR3: TGTGCCAGCTCAAGAGGTTCGGGGCAGAATGAGCAGTTCTTC. It codes for CASSRGSGQNEQFF.

The chain uses TRBV6-5 and TRBJ1-2; D gene ambiguous. Germline values: CDR1 MNHEY, CDR2 SVGAGI. CDR3 size: 13 residues. V gave up 8 bases and J gave up 4 bases, with 14 bases separating them. The CDR3 reads CASGTTVSYGYTF. DNA for the CDR3: TGTGCCAGCGGAACGACTGTCTCCTATGGCTACACCTTC.